The 27 T cell receptor beta chains presented below share a single source sample, sequenced in a study of OX40 agonist ivuxolimab in advanced cancers. This table comes from immunoSEQ multiplex PCR, and its TCRdb copy is limited to in-frame clones, with some not included. Altogether approximately 80,000 clones are present, approximately 92% being singletons, with the ten largest covering roughly 7.4%. Source: CD4+ or CD8+ T cells sorted from blood, taken in a trial of the OX40 agonist ivuxolimab. The receptors were sampled from an adult with an advanced solid tumor such as melanoma, head and neck, liver or kidney cancer.

Concerning this clone itself: Other nucleotide sequences from this sample produce the same CDR3. J is TRBJ2-5 and V is TRBV9; 7 nucleotides align to TRBD1. Trimming cost V 4 bases and J 2 bases; bases outside gene matches: 2. The CDR3 runs to 13 residues. The germline V gene encodes CDR1 SGDLS and CDR2 YYNGEE. The CDR3 DNA reads as TGTGCCAGCAGCAGGACAGGACAAGAGACCCAGTACTTC. This sequence encodes CASSRTGQETQYF.

The CDR3 nucleotides are TGTGCCAGCAGCTTATCCGGGAGGGGGTACAATGAGCAGTTCTTC. Encoded protein: CASSLSGRGYNEQFF. V and J are TRBV7-2 and TRBJ2-1; 8 bases agree with TRBD2. V was clipped by 2 bases and J by 4 bases; unmatched bases: 4. This CDR3 is built from 15 residues. The V gene's germline CDR1 is SGHTA and CDR2 FQGNSA.

V and J are TRBV5-4 and TRBJ2-7; TRBD2 matches at 11 bases. CDR1 is SGHNT, CDR2 YYREEE, per germline (reference sequence). J was trimmed by 2 bases and V by 5 bases; bases with no gene match: 3. The CDR3 extends over 14 amino acids. The CDR3 DNA reads as TGTGCCAGCAGGGTAGCGGGAGGGCCCTACGAGCAGTACTTC. Amino acids: CASRVAGGPYEQYF.

V and J are TRBV4-1 and TRBJ2-7, with 9 bases aligning to TRBD2. CDR1 is MGHRA, CDR2 YSYEKL, per germline. Unmatched junction bases numbered 11, after V lost 4 bases and J lost 7 bases. This CDR3 has 15 residues. The DNA of the CDR3 is TGCGCCAGCAGCCCACTCCCAGCGGGAGGAGGGGAGCAGTACTTC. This codes for CASSPLPAGGGEQYF.

The V call is TRBV5-1, the J call TRBJ1-2; a weak D match, TRBD1 (6 bases). The V end was cut by 2 bases, the J end by 6 bases, with 11 bases between. The CDR3 length is 13 residues. Germline loops: CDR1 SGHRS, CDR2 YFSETQ. This chain's CDR3 is CASSFEGVDGYTF. Written as DNA, the CDR3 is TGCGCCAGCAGCTTCGAGGGGGTTGATGGCTACACCTTC.

Only a few counts were recorded for this clone. This chain uses TRBV2 with TRBJ1-1; no clear D gene. This CDR3 is built from 13 residues. V lost 3 bases, J lost 1 base, and 6 bases lay in between. CDR1 and CDR2 from the germline V gene are SNHLY and FYNNEI. The CDR3 DNA is TGTGCCAGCAGTGACTGGGGGAACACTGAAGCTTTCTTT. The encoded protein is CASSDWGNTEAFF.

The gene calls are TRBV27 and TRBJ2-2; 8 positions agree with TRBD1. Germline V gene data show CDR1 as MNHEY and CDR2 as SMNVEV (reference sequence). CDR3 size: 17 residues. V gave up 6 bases and J gave up 8 bases; unmatched junction bases: 17. CDR3 in amino acids: CASSRYSGGASAGELFF. The DNA of the CDR3 is TGTGCCAGCAGCCGATATTCAGGGGGCGCCTCGGCGGGGGAGCTGTTTTTT.

V usage is TRBV6-5 and J usage is TRBJ1-3; D is unresolved. V lost 6 bases, J lost 4 bases, and 10 bases lay in between. Germline V lookup: CDR1 MNHEY, CDR2 SVGAGI. The CDR3 has 13 residues. This CDR3 reads CASSVGSGNTIYF. The CDR3 region has the DNA TGTGCCAGCAGCGTAGGTTCCGGAAACACCATATATTTT.

This rearrangement joins TRBV27 to TRBJ2-3; tentative D call: TRBD2 (6 bases). The CDR3 has 13 residues. The V gene lost 6 bases and the J gene lost 1 base, with 8 bases spanning the gap. The germline V gene has CDR1 MNHEY and CDR2 SMNVEV (reference sequence). DNA of the CDR3: TGTGCCAGCAGGGCTAGCGGCACAGATACGCAGTATTTT. Translated, it gives CASRASGTDTQYF.

The chain employs TRBV27 and TRBJ1-2, with 7 positions matching TRBD1. This CDR3 region has 15 residues. Losses at the gene ends were 5 bases for V and 5 bases for J; bases not matched to a gene: 11. Germline loops: CDR1 MNHEY, CDR2 SMNVEV (reference sequence). In DNA form, the CDR3 reads TGTGCCAGCAGTAAATTAGGACAGGCAACGTATGGCTACACCTTC. Translating gives CASSKLGQATYGYTF.

V gene TRBV19 combines with J gene TRBJ2-7; D assignment may be TRBD1 or TRBD2 (5 bases each). The length of the CDR3 is 14 residues. CDR1 is LNHDA and CDR2 is SQIVND in the germline V gene (reference sequence). The V gene lost 5 bases and the J gene lost 9 bases, with 20 bases spanning the gap. CDR3 sequence (DNA): TGTGCCAGTAGTCAGGGAGCCGAATCTACGGGGCAGTACTTC. Its protein is CASSQGAESTGQYF.

A single count supports this clone. J is TRBJ1-1 and V is TRBV5-6, with a weak D call TRBD1 (5 bases). This CDR3 comprises 14 residues. V was pared by 0 bases and J by 6 bases, with 12 bases between. CDR1 is SGHDT, CDR2 YYEEEE, per germline. The CDR3 nucleotides are TGTGCCAGCAGCTTGGAGGCGATCAGGGCTGAAGCTTTCTTT. Its protein is CASSLEAIRAEAFF. The full variable domain, in which reference TRBV5-6 and TRBJ1-1 provide the parts outside the CDR3, is DAGVTQSPTHLIKTRGQQVTLRCSPKSGHDTVSWYQQALGQGPQFIFQYYEEEERQRGNFPDRFSGHQFPNYSSELNVNALLLGDSALYLCASSLEAIRAEAFFGQGTRLTVV.

This clone was counted a single time. This chain links TRBV28 with TRBJ2-7, with 9 positions matching TRBD1. The length of the CDR3 is 15 residues. Germline lookup yields CDR1 MDHEN and CDR2 SYDVKM. J gave up 6 bases and V 6 bases, and 12 bases lay outside the gene matches. In DNA form, the CDR3 reads TGTGCCAGCAGGCACCGGGACAGGGTAGTACGCGAGCAGTACTTC. Amino acid sequence: CASRHRDRVVREQYF. The variable domain in full, completed from reference TRBV28 and TRBJ2-7, reads DVKVTQSSRYLVKRTGEKVFLECVQDMDHENMFWYRQDPGLGLRLIYFSYDVKMKEKGDIPEGYSVSREKKERFSLILESASTNQTSMYLCASRHRDRVVREQYFGPGTRLTVT.

The genes are TRBV5-4 and TRBJ2-7; 10 bases are a match to TRBD1. The CDR3 length is 15 residues. CDR1 is SGHNT, CDR2 YYREEE, per germline (reference sequence). The junction had 8 bases not matched to a gene; V was cut back by 1 base and J by 7 bases. CDR3 DNA: TGTGCCAGCAGCTTGTTTGACAGGGGGCAGGGGGAGCAGTACTTC. Protein: CASSLFDRGQGEQYF.

Only one count was recorded for this clone. The V call is TRBV28, the J call TRBJ1-3, with D perhaps matching TRBD1 (6 bases). V dropped 3 bases and J dropped 0 bases, with 12 bases sitting between them. The CDR3 spans 16 residues. CDR1 is MDHEN, CDR2 SYDVKM, per germline. The CDR3 spells CASSLAQGSSGNTIYF. The CDR3 DNA sequence: TGTGCCAGCAGTTTGGCACAGGGCTCCTCTGGAAACACCATATATTTT.

This chain joins TRBV28 and TRBJ2-2; TRBD1 matches 7 bases. CDR1 and CDR2 from the germline V gene are MDHEN and SYDVKM. Trimming at V came to 5 bases and at J to 0 bases, leaving 6 bases not matched to a gene. The CDR3 runs 16 residues. The CDR3 region is CASSTRQGSNTGELFF. Here the CDR3 DNA reads TGTGCCAGCAGTACAAGACAGGGTTCGAACACCGGGGAGCTGTTTTTT.

The V and J genes are TRBV15 and TRBJ1-5; D ambiguous. This CDR3 comprises 12 residues. Germline CDR1 reads LNHNV; CDR2 reads YYDKDF (reference sequence). The V end was cut by 3 bases, the J end by 8 bases, with 8 bases between. The CDR3 loop is CATSRVSKPQHF. The CDR3 DNA is TGTGCCACCAGCAGGGTATCGAAGCCCCAGCATTTT.

The chain uses TRBV7-3 and TRBJ2-7, with D possibly being TRBD1 (5 bases). The V gene's germline CDR1 is SGHTA and CDR2 FQGTGA. The V end lost 5 bases, the J end lost 6 bases, and 17 bases lay between the germline ends. CDR3 length: 14 amino acids. CDR3 protein: CASSTGALASEQYF. The CDR3, as DNA: TGTGCCAGCAGCACAGGAGCATTGGCCTCCGAGCAGTACTTC.

The chain uses TRBV7-6 and TRBJ2-5; TRBD2 aligns across 7 bases. After removal of 2 bases from V and 5 bases from J, the junction contained 20 bases not matched to a gene. The CDR3 is made up of 19 amino acids. CDR1 is SGHVS, CDR2 FNYEAQ, per germline. CDR3 DNA: TGTGCCAGCAGCTTATACGGTAGCGGGCGAAGTGGGTTTGGGGAGACCCAGTACTTC. The encoded protein is CASSLYGSGRSGFGETQYF.

This chain uses TRBV19 with TRBJ1-1; a weak D match, TRBD1 (6 bases). The CDR3 length is 15 residues. The V gene lost 4 bases and the J gene lost 0 bases, with 12 bases spanning the gap. Germline CDR1 and CDR2: LNHDA and SQIVND (reference sequence). CDR3 bases: TGTGCCAGTAGTAACCTGGGGGCAATGAACACTGAAGCTTTCTTT. The encoded protein is CASSNLGAMNTEAFF.

This clone showed up just once. The V call is TRBV9, the J call TRBJ1-2; no reliable D call. The germline V and J ends were trimmed by 3 bases and 4 bases, with 10 bases remaining between them. Germline V CDR1 and CDR2: SGDLS, YYNGEE. This CDR3 has 13 residues. The CDR3 DNA reads TGTGCCAGCAGCGAAGGTAATAGCTATGGCTACACCTTC. Translation gives CASSEGNSYGYTF.

This clone was picked up a small number of times. This rearrangement joins TRBV27 to TRBJ2-1, with TRBD2 as a possible D gene (6 bases). This CDR3 spans 14 amino acids. Germline CDR1 reads MNHEY; CDR2 reads SMNVEV (reference sequence). Trimming pared 5 bases from V and 8 bases from J, leaving 16 bases between. The CDR3 region has the DNA TGTGCCAGCAGTCGGGAGTATAGTAGCGATGAGCAGTTCTTC. Translation gives CASSREYSSDEQFF.

This rearrangement joins TRBV27 to TRBJ2-1; D not resolved. The germline V gene has CDR1 MNHEY and CDR2 SMNVEV (reference sequence). Between the trimmed V and J ends, which lost 5 bases and 8 bases, there was a span of 13 bases. The CDR3 is made up of 13 amino acids. The chain's CDR3 is CASSHQPVYEQFF. In DNA form, the CDR3 reads TGTGCCAGCAGTCACCAGCCGGTGTATGAGCAGTTCTTC.

The V gene is TRBV9, the J gene TRBJ1-1; a weak D match, TRBD1 (6 bases). V was shortened by 3 bases and J by 0 bases, with 15 bases between the two germline ends. Germline assignment: CDR1 SGDLS and CDR2 YYNGEE. There are 16 residues in the CDR3. CDR3 residues: CASSETTGLMNTEAFF. As DNA, the CDR3 is TGTGCCAGCAGCGAGACGACAGGACTCATGAACACTGAAGCTTTCTTT.

The chain has TRBV11-2 and TRBJ1-6; D gene unclear. V lost 8 bases and J lost 10, with 18 bases in between. The V gene's germline CDR1 is SGHAT and CDR2 FQNNGV. CDR3 length equals 14 residues. The CDR3 protein is CASASAGSWSPLHF. DNA for the CDR3: TGTGCCAGCGCCTCGGCCGGCTCATGGTCACCCCTCCACTTT.

As concerns this clone: The same CDR3 can be traced to other DNA sequences in this sample. The J gene is TRBJ2-5, the V gene TRBV29-1; D is perhaps TRBD1 (5 bases). V lost 3 bases and J 5 bases, leaving 13 bases between the germline ends. Germline-derived CDR1 and CDR2 are SQVTM and ANQGSEA. The CDR3 totals 13 residues. Here the CDR3 reads CSVDPQGWETQYF. The CDR3 DNA is TGCAGCGTTGACCCCCAGGGCTGGGAGACCCAGTACTTC.

V is TRBV10-3 and J is TRBJ2-1; 14 bases align to TRBD2. The CDR3 sequence is 14 residues long. The germline gives CDR1 ENHRY, CDR2 SYGVKD. Losses at the gene ends were 7 bases for V and 6 bases for J; bases not matched to a gene: 2. The CDR3 spells CAITGLAGGNEQFF. The CDR3 nucleotides read TGTGCCATCACTGGACTAGCGGGGGGCAATGAGCAGTTCTTC.